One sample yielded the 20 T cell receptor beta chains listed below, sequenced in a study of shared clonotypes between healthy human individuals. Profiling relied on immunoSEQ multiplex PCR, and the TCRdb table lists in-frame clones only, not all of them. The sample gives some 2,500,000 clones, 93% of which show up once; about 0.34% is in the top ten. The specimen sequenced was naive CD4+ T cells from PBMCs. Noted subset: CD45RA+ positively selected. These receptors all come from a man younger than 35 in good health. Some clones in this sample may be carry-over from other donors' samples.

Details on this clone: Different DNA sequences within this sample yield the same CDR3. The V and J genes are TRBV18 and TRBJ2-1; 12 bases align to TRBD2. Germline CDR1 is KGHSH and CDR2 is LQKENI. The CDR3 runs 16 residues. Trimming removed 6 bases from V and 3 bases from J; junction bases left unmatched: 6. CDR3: CASSSGLAGSYNEQFF. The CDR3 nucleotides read TGTGCCAGCTCCTCCGGACTAGCGGGAAGCTACAATGAGCAGTTCTTC.

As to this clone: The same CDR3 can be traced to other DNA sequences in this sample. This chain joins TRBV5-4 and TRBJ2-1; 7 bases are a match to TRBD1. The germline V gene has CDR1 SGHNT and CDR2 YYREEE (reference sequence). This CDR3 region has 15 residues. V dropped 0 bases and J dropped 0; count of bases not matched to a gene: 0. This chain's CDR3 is CASSLGQGSYNEQFF. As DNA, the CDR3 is TGTGCCAGCAGCTTGGGACAGGGCTCCTACAATGAGCAGTTCTTC.

The CDR3 region has the DNA TGTGCCAGCAGTTCCCGGACTAGCGGGAACAATGAGCAGTTCTTC. Translated, it gives CASSSRTSGNNEQFF. V usage is TRBV7-9 and J usage is TRBJ2-1, with TRBD2 matching over 12 bases. Germline V gene data show CDR1 as SEHNR and CDR2 as FQNEAQ (reference sequence). With 6 bases clipped from V and 5 bases from J, the junction kept 5 bases outside the gene matches. The CDR3 has 15 residues.

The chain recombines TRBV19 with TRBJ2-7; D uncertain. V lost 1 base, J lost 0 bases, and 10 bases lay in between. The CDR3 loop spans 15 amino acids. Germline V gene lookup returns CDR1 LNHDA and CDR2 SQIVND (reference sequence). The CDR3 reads CASSIVQTSSYEQYF. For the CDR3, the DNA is TGTGCCAGTAGTATAGTCCAGACAAGCTCCTACGAGCAGTACTTC. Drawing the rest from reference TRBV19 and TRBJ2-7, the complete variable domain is DGGITQSPKYLFRKEGQNVTLSCEQNLNHDAMYWYRQDPGQGLRLIYYSQIVNDFQKGDIAEGYSVSREKKESFPLTVTSAQKNPTAFYLCASSIVQTSSYEQYFGPGTRLTVT.

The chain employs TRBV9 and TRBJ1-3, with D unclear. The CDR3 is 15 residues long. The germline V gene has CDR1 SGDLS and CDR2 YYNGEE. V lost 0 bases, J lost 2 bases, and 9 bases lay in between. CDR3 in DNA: TGTGCCAGCAGCGTAGCCTGGGGTCCTGGAAACACCATATATTTT. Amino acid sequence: CASSVAWGPGNTIYF.

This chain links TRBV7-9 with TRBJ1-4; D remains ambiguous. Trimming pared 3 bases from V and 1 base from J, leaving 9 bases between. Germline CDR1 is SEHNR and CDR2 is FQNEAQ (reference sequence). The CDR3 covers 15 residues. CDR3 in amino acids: CASSFLAETNEKLFF. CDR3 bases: TGTGCCAGCAGCTTCCTGGCAGAAACTAATGAAAAACTGTTTTTT.

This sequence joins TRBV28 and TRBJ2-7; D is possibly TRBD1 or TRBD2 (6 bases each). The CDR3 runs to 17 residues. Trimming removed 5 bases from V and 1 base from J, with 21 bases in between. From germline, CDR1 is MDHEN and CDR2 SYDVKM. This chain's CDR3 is CASSLPRGAGASYEQYF. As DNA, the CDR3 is TGTGCCAGCAGTCTGCCTAGGGGGGCGGGCGCTTCCTACGAGCAGTACTTC.

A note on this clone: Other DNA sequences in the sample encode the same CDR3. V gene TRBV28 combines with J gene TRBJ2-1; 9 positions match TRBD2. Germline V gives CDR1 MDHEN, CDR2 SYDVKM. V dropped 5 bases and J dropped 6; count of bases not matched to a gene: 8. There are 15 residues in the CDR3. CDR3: CASSVTSGRGNEQFF. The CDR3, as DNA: TGTGCCAGCAGTGTGACTAGCGGCCGGGGCAATGAGCAGTTCTTC.

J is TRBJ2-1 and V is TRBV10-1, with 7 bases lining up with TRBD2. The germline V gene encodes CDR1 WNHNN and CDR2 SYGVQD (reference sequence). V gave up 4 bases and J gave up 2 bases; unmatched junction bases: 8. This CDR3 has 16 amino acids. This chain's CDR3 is CASSGQRGDAYNEQFF. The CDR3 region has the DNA TGCGCCAGCAGTGGTCAACGGGGGGACGCCTACAATGAGCAGTTCTTC.

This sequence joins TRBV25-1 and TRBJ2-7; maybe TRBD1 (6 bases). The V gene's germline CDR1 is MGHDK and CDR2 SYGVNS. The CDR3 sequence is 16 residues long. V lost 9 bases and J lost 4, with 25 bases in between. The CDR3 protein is CASRRPRGQERYEQYF. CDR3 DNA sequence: TGTGCCAGTCGGAGACCCAGGGGACAAGAGCGGTACGAGCAGTACTTC.

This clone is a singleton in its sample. The CDR3 DNA follows: TGCGCCAGCAGCCGACTAACAAGAAACTCGGGAACTAATGAAAAACTGTTTTTT. This sequence encodes CASSRLTRNSGTNEKLFF. V gene TRBV4-1 combines with J gene TRBJ1-4, with D uncertain. The ends were cut back, 4 bases at V and 1 base at J, with 19 bases in the middle. CDR1 is MGHRA, CDR2 YSYEKL, per germline. The CDR3 has 18 residues.

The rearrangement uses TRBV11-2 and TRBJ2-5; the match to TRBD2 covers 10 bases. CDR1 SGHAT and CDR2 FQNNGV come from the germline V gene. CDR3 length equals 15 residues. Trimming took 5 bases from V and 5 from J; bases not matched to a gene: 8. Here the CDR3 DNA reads TGTGCCAGCAGCACCCTAGCGGGAGCTGGGGAGACCCAGTACTTC. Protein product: CASSTLAGAGETQYF.

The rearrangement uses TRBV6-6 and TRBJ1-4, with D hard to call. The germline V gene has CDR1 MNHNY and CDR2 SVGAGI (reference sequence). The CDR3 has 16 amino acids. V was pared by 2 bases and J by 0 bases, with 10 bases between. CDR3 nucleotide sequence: TGTGCCAGCAGTTACGGTCGGGGAGCAACTAATGAAAAACTGTTTTTT. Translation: CASSYGRGATNEKLFF.

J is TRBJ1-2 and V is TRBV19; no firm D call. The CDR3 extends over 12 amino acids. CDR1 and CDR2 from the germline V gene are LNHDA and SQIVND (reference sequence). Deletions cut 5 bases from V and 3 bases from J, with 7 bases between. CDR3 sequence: CASSSQYYGYTF. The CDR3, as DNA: TGTGCCAGTAGTTCACAGTACTATGGCTACACCTTC. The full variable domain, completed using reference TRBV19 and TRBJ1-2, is DGGITQSPKYLFRKEGQNVTLSCEQNLNHDAMYWYRQDPGQGLRLIYYSQIVNDFQKGDIAEGYSVSREKKESFPLTVTSAQKNPTAFYLCASSSQYYGYTFGSGTRLTVV.

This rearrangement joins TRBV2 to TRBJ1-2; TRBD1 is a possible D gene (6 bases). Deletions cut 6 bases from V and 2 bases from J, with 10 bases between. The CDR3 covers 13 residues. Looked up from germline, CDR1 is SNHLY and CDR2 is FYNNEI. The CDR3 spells CASSSQGNYGYTF. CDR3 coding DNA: TGTGCCAGCAGCTCCCAGGGGAACTATGGCTACACCTTC.

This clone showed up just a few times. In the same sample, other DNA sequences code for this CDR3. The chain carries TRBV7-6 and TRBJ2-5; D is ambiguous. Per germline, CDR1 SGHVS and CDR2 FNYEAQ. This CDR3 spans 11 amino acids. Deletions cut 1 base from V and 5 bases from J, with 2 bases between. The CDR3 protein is CASSLVETQYF. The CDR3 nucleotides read TGTGCCAGCAGCTTAGTGGAGACCCAGTACTTC.

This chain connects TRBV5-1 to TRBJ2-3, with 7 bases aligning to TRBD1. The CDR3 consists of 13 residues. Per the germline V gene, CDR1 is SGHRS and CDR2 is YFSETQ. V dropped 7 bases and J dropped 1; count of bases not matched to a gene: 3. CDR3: CASQDRGTDTQYF. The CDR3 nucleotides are TGCGCCAGCCAAGACAGGGGCACAGATACGCAGTATTTT.

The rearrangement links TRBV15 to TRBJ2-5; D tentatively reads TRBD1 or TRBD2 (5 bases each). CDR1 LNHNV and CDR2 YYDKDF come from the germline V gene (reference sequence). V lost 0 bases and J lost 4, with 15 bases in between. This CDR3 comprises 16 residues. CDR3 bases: TGTGCCACCAGCAGAGATGAGGGGAAGGTTCGAGAGACCCAGTACTTC. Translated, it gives CATSRDEGKVRETQYF.

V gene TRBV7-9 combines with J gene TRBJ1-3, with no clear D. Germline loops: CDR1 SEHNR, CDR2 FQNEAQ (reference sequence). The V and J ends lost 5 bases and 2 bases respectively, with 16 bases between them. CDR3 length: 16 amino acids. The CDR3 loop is CASSETRGPTGNTIYF. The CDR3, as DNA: TGTGCCAGCAGCGAAACGCGGGGTCCAACTGGAAACACCATATATTTT.

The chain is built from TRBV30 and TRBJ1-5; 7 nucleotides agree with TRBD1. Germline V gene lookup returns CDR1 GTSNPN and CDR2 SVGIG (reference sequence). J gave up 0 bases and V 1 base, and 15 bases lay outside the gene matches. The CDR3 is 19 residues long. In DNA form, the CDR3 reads TGTGCCTGGAGTGCAGGGACAGCGGCGTCAGATTATAGCAATCAGCCCCAGCATTTT. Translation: CAWSAGTAASDYSNQPQHF.